The rows below give T cell receptor beta chains drawn from one sample of a study of spatial heterogeneity in lung cancer. A single record per CDR3 protein comes from TCRdb applying MiXCR to the 5' RACE reads. This sample yields some 50,000 distinct CDR3 sequences, of which 7.5% to 8% are seen a single time; approximately 13% belongs to the top ten. Sequencing was performed on PBMCs, taken at surgery. The origin of the receptors is a female donor with early-stage non-small cell lung cancer. The CDR3 runs from the conserved cysteine through the conserved F or W. A D gene is named only where the DNA matches it firmly. Clone size is not always given. Where it is, it says once, few, many or a class for expanded clones.

NA	TRBV6-2/TRBV6-3	TRBJ2-2	NA	CASSTPNWGELFF	TGTGCCAGCAGTACCCCTAATTGGGGGGAGCTGTTTTTT
NA	TRBV20-1	TRBJ2-5	TRBD2	CSAGGGQETQYF	TGCAGTGCTGGGGGGGGGCAAGAGACCCAGTACTTC
NA	TRBV5-6	TRBJ1-3	NA	CASSPWGLSSSGNTIYF	TGTGCCAGCAGCCCCTGGGGCCTGTCTTCCTCTGGAAACACCATATATTTT
few	TRBV7-2	TRBJ2-3	NA	CASSLEGDTDTQYF	TGTGCCAGCAGCTTAGAGGGGGACACAGATACGCAGTATTTT
many	TRBV20-1	TRBJ1-3	NA	CSARPTVANTIYF	TGCAGTGCTAGACCAACCGTTGCAAACACCATATATTTT
few	TRBV2	TRBJ2-5	NA	CASREGQYQETQYF	TGTGCCAGCAGGGAGGGACAGTACCAAGAGACCCAGTACTTC
many	TRBV7-6	TRBJ2-7	NA	CASSGDTRAYEQYF	TGTGCCAGCAGCGGAGACACCAGAGCCTACGAGCAGTACTTC
NA	TRBV27	TRBJ2-7	NA	CASSKIGPYEQYF	TGTGCCAGCAGTAAGATCGGGCCCTACGAGCAGTACTTC
NA	TRBV20-1	TRBJ2-7	NA	CSARADSGEQYF	TGCAGTGCTAGGGCGGATTCGGGCGAGCAGTACTTC
few	TRBV2	TRBJ1-3	NA	CASSYDRAGNTIYF	TGTGCCAGCAGTTATGACCGAGCAGGAAACACCATATATTTT
NA	TRBV30	TRBJ2-3	TRBD2	CAWRVAGGADTQYF	TGTGCCTGGAGGGTAGCGGGGGGTGCAGATACGCAGTATTTT
NA	TRBV10-2	TRBJ2-5	NA	CASTRVGKTQYF	TGCGCCAGCACTAGGGTAGGAAAGACCCAGTACTTC
many	TRBV2	TRBJ2-1	NA	CASSDAAGGPNEQFF	TGTGCCAGCAGTGATGCGGCAGGGGGGCCCAATGAGCAGTTCTTC
many	TRBV7-9	TRBJ1-1	NA	CASSPASGWSTEAFF	TGTGCCAGCAGCCCAGCTTCAGGCTGGAGCACTGAAGCTTTCTTT
NA	TRBV6-2/TRBV6-3	TRBJ2-3	NA	CASSYGAGLTDTQYF	TGTGCCAGCAGTTACGGAGCAGGGCTGACAGATACGCAGTATTTT
few	TRBV27	TRBJ2-7	TRBD2	CASSYTGTIPTYEQYF	TGTGCCAGCAGTTATACCGGGACTATTCCAACCTACGAGCAGTACTTC
NA	TRBV20-1	TRBJ1-3	NA	CSASGLGGTGNTIYF	TGCAGTGCTAGCGGGCTGGGGGGGACTGGAAACACCATATATTTT
few	TRBV19	TRBJ1-6	NA	CASSIDPGVGSPLHF	TGTGCCAGTAGTATAGATCCGGGAGTAGGTTCACCCCTCCACTTT
NA	TRBV2	TRBJ2-7	TRBD2	CASMTSGRYEQYF	TGTGCCAGCATGACTAGCGGGCGCTACGAGCAGTACTTC
few	TRBV20-1	TRBJ2-5	TRBD2	CSAGTRRETQYF	TGCAGTGCTGGGACTAGGAGAGAGACCCAGTACTTC
NA	TRBV7-9	TRBJ2-2	TRBD1	CASRPTTGAGNTGELFF	TGTGCCAGCAGACCTACAACAGGGGCGGGGAACACCGGGGAGCTGTTTTTT
many	TRBV27	TRBJ2-7	NA	CASWPLPYEQYF	TGTGCCAGCTGGCCCTTACCCTACGAGCAGTACTTC
NA	TRBV4-1	TRBJ2-7	NA	CASSQVQGRSYEQYF	TGCGCCAGCAGCCAAGTACAGGGTCGCTCCTACGAGCAGTACTTC
few	TRBV7-2	TRBJ2-1	TRBD2	CASTLAGGWDEQFF	TGTGCCAGCACCCTAGCGGGGGGGTGGGATGAGCAGTTCTTC
NA	TRBV12-3/TRBV12-4	TRBJ2-2	TRBD2	CASSSQRGGTGELFF	TGTGCCAGCAGCTCCCAGCGGGGGGGGACCGGGGAGCTGTTTTTT
many	TRBV7-9	TRBJ1-1	NA	CASSPSLQGTEAFF	TGTGCCAGCAGCCCGAGCCTACAGGGCACTGAAGCTTTCTTT
NA	TRBV20-1	TRBJ1-2	NA	CSAIRGGGSYGYTF	TGCAGTGCTATACGGGGGGGGGGAAGCTATGGCTACACCTTC
few	TRBV20-1	TRBJ2-3	NA	CSARDDPVDTQYF	TGCAGTGCTAGAGATGATCCGGTAGATACGCAGTATTTT
many	TRBV10-3	TRBJ2-3	NA	CAISESRATGSTDTQYF	TGTGCCATCAGTGAGTCAAGGGCGACAGGTTCCACAGATACGCAGTATTTT
few	TRBV15	TRBJ2-1	NA	CATSKPPGGDLYNEQFF	TGTGCCACCAGCAAGCCCCCGGGCGGGGATCTCTACAATGAGCAGTTCTTC
few	TRBV6-5	TRBJ1-1	NA	CASSYSEEGTEAFF	TGTGCCAGCAGTTACTCGGAGGAGGGCACTGAAGCTTTCTTT
NA	TRBV5-4	TRBJ2-1	TRBD2	CASRGAGGLADNEQFF	TGTGCCAGCAGGGGGGCCGGGGGACTAGCGGATAATGAGCAGTTCTTC